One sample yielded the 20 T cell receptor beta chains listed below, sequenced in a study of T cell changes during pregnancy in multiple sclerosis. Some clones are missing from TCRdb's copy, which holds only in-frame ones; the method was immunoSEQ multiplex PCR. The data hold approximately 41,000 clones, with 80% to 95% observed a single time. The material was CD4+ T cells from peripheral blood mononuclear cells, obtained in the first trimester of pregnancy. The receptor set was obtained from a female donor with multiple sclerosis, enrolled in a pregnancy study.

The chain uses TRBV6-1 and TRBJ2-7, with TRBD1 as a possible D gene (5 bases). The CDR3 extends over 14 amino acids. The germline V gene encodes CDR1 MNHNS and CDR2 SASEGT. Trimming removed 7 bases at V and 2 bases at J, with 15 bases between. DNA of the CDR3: TGTGCCAGCAATAAACGGGCAGGGACCTACGAGCAGTACTTC. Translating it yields CASNKRAGTYEQYF.

CDR3 sequence (DNA): TGTGCCAGCAGTCTCGGACTAGCGGGAGGACAAGAGACCCAGTACTTC. This translates into CASSLGLAGGQETQYF. The rearrangement joins TRBV28 to TRBJ2-5; TRBD2 matches 14 bases. J lost 2 bases, V lost 5 bases, and 4 bases had no gene match. The CDR3 contains 16 residues. In germline, CDR1 is MDHEN, CDR2 SYDVKM.

The chain's CDR3 is CASSPLQGHGYTF. In nucleotides, the CDR3 is TGTGCCAGCTCACCGTTACAGGGTCATGGCTACACCTTC. V and J are TRBV18 and TRBJ1-2; possible D gene TRBD1, 6 bases. The germline V gene has CDR1 KGHSH and CDR2 LQKENI. The CDR3 consists of 13 residues. Trimming left V 3 bases short and J 6 bases short, with 11 bases between. The full variable domain, completed using reference TRBV18 and TRBJ1-2, is NAGVMQNPRHLVRRRGQEARLRCSPMKGHSHVYWYRQLPEEGLKFMVYLQKENIIDESGMPKERFSAEFPKEGPSILRIQQVVRGDSAAYFCASSPLQGHGYTFGSGTRLTVV.

In DNA form, the CDR3 reads TGTGCCAGCTCACCACAACAGCGGGCTACCACAGATACGCAGTATTTT. Translated, it gives CASSPQQRATTDTQYF. The chain has TRBV18 and TRBJ2-3, with D tentatively TRBD2 (6 bases). Germline V gene sequence: CDR1 KGHSH, CDR2 LQKENI. V lost 1 base, J lost 2 bases, and 13 bases lay in between. The CDR3 runs 16 residues.

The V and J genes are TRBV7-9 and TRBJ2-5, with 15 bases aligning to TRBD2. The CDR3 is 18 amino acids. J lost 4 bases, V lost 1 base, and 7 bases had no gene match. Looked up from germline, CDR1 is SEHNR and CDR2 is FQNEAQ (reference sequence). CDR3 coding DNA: TGTGCCAGCAGCTTAGGGACTAGCGGGAGGGCCGGGGGAGAGACCCAGTACTTC. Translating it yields CASSLGTSGRAGGETQYF.

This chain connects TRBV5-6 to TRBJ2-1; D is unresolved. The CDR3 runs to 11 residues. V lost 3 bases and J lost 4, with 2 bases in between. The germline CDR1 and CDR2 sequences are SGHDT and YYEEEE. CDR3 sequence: CASSSYNEQFF. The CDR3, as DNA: TGTGCCAGCAGCTCATACAATGAGCAGTTCTTC. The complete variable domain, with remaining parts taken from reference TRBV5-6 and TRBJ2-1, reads DAGVTQSPTHLIKTRGQQVTLRCSPKSGHDTVSWYQQALGQGPQFIFQYYEEEERQRGNFPDRFSGHQFPNYSSELNVNALLLGDSALYLCASSSYNEQFFGPGTRLTVL.

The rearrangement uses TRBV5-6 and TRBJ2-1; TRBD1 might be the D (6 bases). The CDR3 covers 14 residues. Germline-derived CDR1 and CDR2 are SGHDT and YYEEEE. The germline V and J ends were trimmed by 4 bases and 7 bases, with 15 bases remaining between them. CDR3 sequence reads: CASSGRTVRNEQFF. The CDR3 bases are TGTGCCAGCAGCGGACGGACAGTTAGGAATGAGCAGTTCTTC.

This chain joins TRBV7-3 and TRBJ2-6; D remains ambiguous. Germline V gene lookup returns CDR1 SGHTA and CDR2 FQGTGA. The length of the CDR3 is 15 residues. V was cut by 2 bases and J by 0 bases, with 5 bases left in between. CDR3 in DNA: TGTGCCAGCAGCTTAGGCAGCTCTGGGGCCAACGTCCTGACTTTC. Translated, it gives CASSLGSSGANVLTF.

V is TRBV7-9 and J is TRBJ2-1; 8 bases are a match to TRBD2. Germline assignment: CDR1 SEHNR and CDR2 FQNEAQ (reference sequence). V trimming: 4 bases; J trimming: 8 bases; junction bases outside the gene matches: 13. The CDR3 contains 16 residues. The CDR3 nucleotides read TGTGCCAGCAGCTCAGGCCTAGCGGGTGCAATCTATGAGCAGTTCTTC. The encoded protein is CASSSGLAGAIYEQFF.

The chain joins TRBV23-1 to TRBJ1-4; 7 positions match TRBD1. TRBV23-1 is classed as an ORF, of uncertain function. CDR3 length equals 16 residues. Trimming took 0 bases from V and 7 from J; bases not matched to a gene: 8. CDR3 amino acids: CASSQSFLQGGEKLFF. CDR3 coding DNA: TGCGCCAGCAGTCAATCATTTTTGCAGGGGGGTGAAAAACTGTTTTTT.

The CDR3 spells CASSGTSGSANTGELFF. For the CDR3, the DNA is TGTGCCAGCAGTGGGACTAGCGGGAGCGCGAACACCGGGGAGCTGTTTTTT. The J gene is TRBJ2-2, the V gene TRBV2; 13 nucleotides match TRBD2. This CDR3 region has 17 residues. Germline lookup yields CDR1 SNHLY and CDR2 FYNNEI. With V trimmed by 4 bases and J by 0 bases, 2 bases remained unmatched.

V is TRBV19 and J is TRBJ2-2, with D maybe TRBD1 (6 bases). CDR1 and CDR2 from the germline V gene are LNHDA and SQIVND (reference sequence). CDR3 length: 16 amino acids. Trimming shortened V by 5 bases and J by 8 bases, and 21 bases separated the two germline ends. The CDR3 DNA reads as TGTGCCAGTAGTCTCGGGGACCACACAAGGGGGGGGGAGCTGTTTTTT. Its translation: CASSLGDHTRGGELFF.

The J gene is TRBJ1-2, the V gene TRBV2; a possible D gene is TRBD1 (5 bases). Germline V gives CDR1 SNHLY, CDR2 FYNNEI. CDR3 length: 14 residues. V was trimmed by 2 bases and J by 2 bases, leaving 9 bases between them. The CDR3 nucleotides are TGTGCCAGCAGTGAACAGGGCCAGAACTATGGCTACACCTTC. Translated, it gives CASSEQGQNYGYTF. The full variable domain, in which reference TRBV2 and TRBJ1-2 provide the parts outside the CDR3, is EPEVTQTPSHQVTQMGQEVILRCVPISNHLYFYWYRQILGQKVEFLVSFYNNEISEKSEIFDDQFSVERPDGSNFTLKIRSTKLEDSAMYFCASSEQGQNYGYTFGSGTRLTVV.

The CDR3 sequence is CASSQGDTRYGYTF. In nucleotides, the CDR3 is TGTGCCAGCAGCCAAGGGGACACTCGCTATGGCTACACCTTC. The chain carries TRBV4-2 and TRBJ1-2, with D possibly matching TRBD1 (6 bases). Trimming stripped 1 base from V and 4 bases from J, with 10 bases between. CDR1 and CDR2 (germline): LGHNA, YNFKEQ. The CDR3 consists of 14 residues.

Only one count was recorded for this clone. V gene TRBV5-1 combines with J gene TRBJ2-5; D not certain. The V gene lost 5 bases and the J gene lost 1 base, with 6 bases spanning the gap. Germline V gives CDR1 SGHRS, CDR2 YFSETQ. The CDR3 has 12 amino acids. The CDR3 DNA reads TGCGCCAGCAGGAGTACCCAAGAGACCCAGTACTTC. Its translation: CASRSTQETQYF.

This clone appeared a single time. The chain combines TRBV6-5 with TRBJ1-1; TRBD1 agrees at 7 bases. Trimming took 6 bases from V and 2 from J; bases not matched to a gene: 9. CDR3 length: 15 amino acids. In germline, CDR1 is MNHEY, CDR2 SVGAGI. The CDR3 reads CASRGGAITNTEAFF. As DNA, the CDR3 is TGTGCCAGCAGAGGGGGCGCAATAACCAACACTGAAGCTTTCTTT.

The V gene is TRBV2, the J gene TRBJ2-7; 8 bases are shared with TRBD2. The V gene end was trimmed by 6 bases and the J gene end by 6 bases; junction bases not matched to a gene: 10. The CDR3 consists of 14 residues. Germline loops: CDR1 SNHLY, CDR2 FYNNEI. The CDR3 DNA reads TGTGCCAGCAGCCGGAACGGGGGGGTAAGCGAGCAGTACTTC. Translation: CASSRNGGVSEQYF. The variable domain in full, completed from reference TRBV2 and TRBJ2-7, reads EPEVTQTPSHQVTQMGQEVILRCVPISNHLYFYWYRQILGQKVEFLVSFYNNEISEKSEIFDDQFSVERPDGSNFTLKIRSTKLEDSAMYFCASSRNGGVSEQYFGPGTRLTVT.

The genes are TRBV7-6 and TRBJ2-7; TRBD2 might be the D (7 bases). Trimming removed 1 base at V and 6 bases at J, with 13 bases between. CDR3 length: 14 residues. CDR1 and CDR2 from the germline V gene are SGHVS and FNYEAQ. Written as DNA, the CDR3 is TGTGCCAGCAGCTTAGATGCGGGGGCGGGCGAGCAGTACTTC. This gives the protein CASSLDAGAGEQYF. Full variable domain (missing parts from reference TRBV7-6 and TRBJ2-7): GAGVSQSPRYKVTKRGQDVALRCDPISGHVSLYWYRQALGQGPEFLTYFNYEAQQDKSGLPNDRFSAERPEGSISTLTIQRTEQRDSAMYRCASSLDAGAGEQYFGPGTRLTVT.

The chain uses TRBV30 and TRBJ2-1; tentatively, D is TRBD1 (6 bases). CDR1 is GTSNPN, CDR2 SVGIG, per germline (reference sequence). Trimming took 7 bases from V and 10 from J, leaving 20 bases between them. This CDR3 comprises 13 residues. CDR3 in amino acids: CAYSRTAFTEQFF. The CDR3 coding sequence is TGTGCCTACTCTAGGACAGCGTTCACCGAGCAGTTCTTC. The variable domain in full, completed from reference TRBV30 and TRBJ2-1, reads SQTIHQWPATLVQPVGSPLSLECTVEGTSNPNLYWYRQAAGRGLQLLFYSVGIGQISSEVPQNLSASRPQDRQFILSSKKLLLSDSGFYLCAYSRTAFTEQFFGPGTRLTVL.

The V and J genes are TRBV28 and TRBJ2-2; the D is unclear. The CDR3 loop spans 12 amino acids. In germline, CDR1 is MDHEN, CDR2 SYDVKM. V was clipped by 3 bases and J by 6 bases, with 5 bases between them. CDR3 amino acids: CASSLSAGELFF. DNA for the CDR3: TGTGCCAGCAGTTTGTCAGCCGGGGAGCTGTTTTTT.